The rows below give T cell receptor beta chains drawn from one sample of a study of blood T cells in healthy people across ages. TCRdb ran MiXCR on the 5' RACE reads and lists one entry per CDR3 protein. The data contain nearly 800,000 distinct CDR3 sequences, around 50% of them singletons. The sample was blood. These receptors all come from a man aged 35 to 55 in good health. The CDR3 runs from the conserved cysteine through the conserved F or W. Fields, in order: V gene, CDR3 protein.

TRBV18 CASSLGRTGDHYGYTF
TRBV25-1 CASSDSGVRTGELFF
TRBV2 CASSGQTSGPNTGELFF
TRBV6-5 CASSVNSRPQYF
TRBV6-6 CVSSSGTLPHQPQHF
TRBV20-1 CSARILAKNIQYF
TRBV6-4 CASSEGENTDTQYF
TRBV9 CASSDGLVVDTQYF
TRBV15 CATSRGGTSSEQYF
TRBV5-1 CASSLYPDTDTQYF
TRBV7-2 CASSVQSGANVLTF
TRBV27 CASVTVKGSNYGYTF
TRBV5-1 CASSPKRVGTGSRGVTQYF
TRBV7-2 CASSLARRPDTQYF
TRBV4-2 CASSQDRDGANVLTF
TRBV7-2 CASSLGGGGTDTQYF
TRBV4-2 CASSQDYLSDEQFF
TRBV20-1 CSTGTGNQPQHF
TRBV7-9 CASSSVWGEQFF
TRBV20-1 CSARVGSGGIYTGELFF
TRBV27 CASSLYSTVTSYNSPLHF
TRBV7-8 CASSLASLETQYF
TRBV7-2 CASSLNSGGPNEQFF